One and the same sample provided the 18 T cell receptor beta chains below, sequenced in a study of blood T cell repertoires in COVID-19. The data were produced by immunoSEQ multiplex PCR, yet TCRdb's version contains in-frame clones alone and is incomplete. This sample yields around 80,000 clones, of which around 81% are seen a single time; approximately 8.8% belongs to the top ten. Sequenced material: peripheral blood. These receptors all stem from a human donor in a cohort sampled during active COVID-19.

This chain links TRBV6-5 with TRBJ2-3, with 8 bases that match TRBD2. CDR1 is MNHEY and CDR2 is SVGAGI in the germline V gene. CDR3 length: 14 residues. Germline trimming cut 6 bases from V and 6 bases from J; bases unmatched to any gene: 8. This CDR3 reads CASRSGGPGDTQYF. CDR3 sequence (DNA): TGTGCCAGCAGAAGCGGGGGCCCTGGGGATACGCAGTATTTT.

CDR3 amino acids: CASSSRNEQFF. CDR3 bases: TGTGCCAGCAGTTCGCGGAATGAGCAGTTCTTC. The chain uses TRBV12-3 or TRBV12-4 and TRBJ2-1, with D unclear. V was cut by 4 bases and J by 7 bases, with 5 bases left in between. This CDR3 contains 11 residues.

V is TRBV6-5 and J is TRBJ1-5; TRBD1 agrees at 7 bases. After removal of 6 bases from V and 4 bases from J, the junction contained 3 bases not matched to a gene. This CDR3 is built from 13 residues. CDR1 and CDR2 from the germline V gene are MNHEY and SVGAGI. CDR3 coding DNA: TGTGCCAGCAGAACAGGGGCAAATCAGCCCCAGCATTTT. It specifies CASRTGANQPQHF.

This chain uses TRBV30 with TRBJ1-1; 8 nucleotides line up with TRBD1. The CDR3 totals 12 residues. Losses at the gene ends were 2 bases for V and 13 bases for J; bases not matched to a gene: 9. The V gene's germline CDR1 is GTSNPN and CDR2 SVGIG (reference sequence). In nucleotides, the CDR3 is TGTGCCTGGAGTAAGGGGACAGGTGGGGTTTTCTTT. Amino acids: CAWSKGTGGVFF.

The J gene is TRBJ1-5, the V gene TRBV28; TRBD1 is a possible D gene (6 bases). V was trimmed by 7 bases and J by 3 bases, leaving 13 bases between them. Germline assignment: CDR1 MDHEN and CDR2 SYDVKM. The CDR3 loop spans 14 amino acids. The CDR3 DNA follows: TGTGCCAGCACCTTAGGGGGTTTCAATCAGCCCCAGCATTTT. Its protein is CASTLGGFNQPQHF.

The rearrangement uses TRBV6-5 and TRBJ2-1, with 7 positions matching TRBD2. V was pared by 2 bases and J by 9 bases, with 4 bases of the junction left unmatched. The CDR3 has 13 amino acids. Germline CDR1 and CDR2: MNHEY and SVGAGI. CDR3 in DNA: TGTGCCAGCAGTTACCAGCGGGGCAGTGAGCAGTTCTTC. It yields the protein CASSYQRGSEQFF.

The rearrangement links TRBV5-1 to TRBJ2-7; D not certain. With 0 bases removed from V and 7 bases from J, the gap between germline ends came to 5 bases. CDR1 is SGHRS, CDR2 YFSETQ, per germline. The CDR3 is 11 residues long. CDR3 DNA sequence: TGCGCCAGCAGCTTGGCCAATGAGCAGTACTTC. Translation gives CASSLANEQYF.

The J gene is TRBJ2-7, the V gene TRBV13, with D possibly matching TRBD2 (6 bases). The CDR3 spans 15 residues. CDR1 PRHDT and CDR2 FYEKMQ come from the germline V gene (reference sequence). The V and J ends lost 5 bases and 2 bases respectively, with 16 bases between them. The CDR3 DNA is TGTGCCAGCAGCCGAGCCCGGGACTCCCCCTACGAGCAGTACTTC. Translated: CASSRARDSPYEQYF.

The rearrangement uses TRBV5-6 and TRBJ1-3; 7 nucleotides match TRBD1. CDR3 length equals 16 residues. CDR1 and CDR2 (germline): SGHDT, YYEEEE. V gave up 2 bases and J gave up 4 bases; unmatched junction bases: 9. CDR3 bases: TGTGCCAGCAGCTTTCGACAGGGCGGTGGGGGAAACACCATATATTTT. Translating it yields CASSFRQGGGGNTIYF.

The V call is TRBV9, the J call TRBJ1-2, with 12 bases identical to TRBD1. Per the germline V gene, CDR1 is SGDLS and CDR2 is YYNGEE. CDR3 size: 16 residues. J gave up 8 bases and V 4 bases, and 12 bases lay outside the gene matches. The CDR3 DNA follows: TGTGCCAGCAGCTTAAACCGGGACAGGGGGCTTCGGGGCTACACCTTC. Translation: CASSLNRDRGLRGYTF.

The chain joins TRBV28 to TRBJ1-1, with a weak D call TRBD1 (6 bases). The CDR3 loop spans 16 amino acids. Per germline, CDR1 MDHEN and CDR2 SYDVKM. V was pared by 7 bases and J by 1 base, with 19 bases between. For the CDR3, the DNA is TGTGCCAGCACCCCTCCCGGGGGGCGACGGAACACTGAAGCTTTCTTT. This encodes CASTPPGGRRNTEAFF.

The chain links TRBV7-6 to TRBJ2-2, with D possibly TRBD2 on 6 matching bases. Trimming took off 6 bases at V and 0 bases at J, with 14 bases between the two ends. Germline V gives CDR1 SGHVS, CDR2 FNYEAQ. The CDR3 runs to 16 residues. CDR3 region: CASSAHPGANTGELFF. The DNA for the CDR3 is TGTGCCAGCAGTGCCCACCCGGGAGCGAACACCGGGGAGCTGTTTTTT.

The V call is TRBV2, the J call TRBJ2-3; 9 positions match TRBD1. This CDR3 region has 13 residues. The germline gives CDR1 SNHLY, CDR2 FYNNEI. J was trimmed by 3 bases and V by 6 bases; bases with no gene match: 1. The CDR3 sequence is CASRGQGTDTQYF. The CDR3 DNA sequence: TGTGCCAGCAGAGGACAGGGGACAGATACGCAGTATTTT.

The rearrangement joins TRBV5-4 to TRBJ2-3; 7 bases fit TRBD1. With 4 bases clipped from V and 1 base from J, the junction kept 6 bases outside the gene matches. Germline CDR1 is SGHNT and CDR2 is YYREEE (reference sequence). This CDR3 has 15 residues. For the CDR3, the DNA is TGTGCCAGCAGCCTACGGACAGGCGGCACAGATACGCAGTATTTT. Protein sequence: CASSLRTGGTDTQYF.

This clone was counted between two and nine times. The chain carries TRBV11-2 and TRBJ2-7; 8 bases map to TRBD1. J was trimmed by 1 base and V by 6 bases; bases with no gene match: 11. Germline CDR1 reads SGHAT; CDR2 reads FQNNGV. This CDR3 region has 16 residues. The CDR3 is CASRLISTGVSYEQYF. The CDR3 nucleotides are TGTGCCAGCAGACTTATTTCGACAGGGGTATCCTACGAGCAGTACTTC.

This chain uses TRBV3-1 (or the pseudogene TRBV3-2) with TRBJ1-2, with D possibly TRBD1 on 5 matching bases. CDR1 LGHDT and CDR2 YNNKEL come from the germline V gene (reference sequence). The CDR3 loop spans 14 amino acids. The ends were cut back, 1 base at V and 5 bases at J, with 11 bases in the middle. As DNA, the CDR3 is TGTGCCAGCAGCCAAGCTATGGGGGGGTATGGCTACACCTTC. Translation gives CASSQAMGGYGYTF.

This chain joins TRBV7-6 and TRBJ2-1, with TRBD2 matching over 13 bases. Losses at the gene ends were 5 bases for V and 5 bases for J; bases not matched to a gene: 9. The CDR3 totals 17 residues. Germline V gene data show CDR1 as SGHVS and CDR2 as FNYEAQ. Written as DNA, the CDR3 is TGTGCCAGCAGCCGTCGGGCAACTAGCGGGGGGGACAATGAGCAGTTCTTC. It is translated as CASSRRATSGGDNEQFF. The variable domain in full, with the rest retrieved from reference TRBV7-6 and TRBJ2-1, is GAGVSQSPRYKVTKRGQDVALRCDPISGHVSLYWYRQALGQGPEFLTYFNYEAQQDKSGLPNDRFSAERPEGSISTLTIQRTEQRDSAMYRCASSRRATSGGDNEQFFGPGTRLTVL.

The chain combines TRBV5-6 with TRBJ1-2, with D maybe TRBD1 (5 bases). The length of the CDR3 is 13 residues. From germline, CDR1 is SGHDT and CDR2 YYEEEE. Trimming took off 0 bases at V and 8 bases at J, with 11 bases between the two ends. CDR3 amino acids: CASSLEPGQGYTF. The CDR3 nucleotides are TGTGCCAGCAGCTTGGAGCCAGGGCAAGGCTACACCTTC.